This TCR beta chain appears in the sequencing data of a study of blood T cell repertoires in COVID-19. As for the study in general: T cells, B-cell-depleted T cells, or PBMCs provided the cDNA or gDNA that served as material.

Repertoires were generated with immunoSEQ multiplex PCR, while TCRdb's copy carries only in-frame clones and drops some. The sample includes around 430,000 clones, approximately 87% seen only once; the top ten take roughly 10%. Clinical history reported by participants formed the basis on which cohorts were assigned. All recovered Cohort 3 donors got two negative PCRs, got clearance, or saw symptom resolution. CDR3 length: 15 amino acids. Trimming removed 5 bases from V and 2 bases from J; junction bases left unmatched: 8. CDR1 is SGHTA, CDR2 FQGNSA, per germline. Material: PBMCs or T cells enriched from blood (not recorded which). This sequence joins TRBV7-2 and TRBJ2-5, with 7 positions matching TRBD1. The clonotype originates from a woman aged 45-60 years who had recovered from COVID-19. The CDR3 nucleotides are TGTGCCAGCAGCCCCTATGGGGACAGACAAGAGACCCAGTACTTC. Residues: CASSPYGDRQETQYF.